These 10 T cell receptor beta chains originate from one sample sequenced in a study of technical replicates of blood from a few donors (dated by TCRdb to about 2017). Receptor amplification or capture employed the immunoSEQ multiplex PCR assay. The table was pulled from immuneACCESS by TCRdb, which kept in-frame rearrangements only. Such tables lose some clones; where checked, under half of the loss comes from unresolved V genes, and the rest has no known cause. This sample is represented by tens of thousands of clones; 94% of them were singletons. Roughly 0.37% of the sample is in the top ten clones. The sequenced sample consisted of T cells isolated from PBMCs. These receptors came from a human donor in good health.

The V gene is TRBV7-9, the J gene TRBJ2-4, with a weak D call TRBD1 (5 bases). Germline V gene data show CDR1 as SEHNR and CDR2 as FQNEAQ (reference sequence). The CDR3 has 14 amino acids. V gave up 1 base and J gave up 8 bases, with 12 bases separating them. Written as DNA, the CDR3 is TGTGCCAGCAGCTTAGAGGGGCTAGTGGACATTCAGTACTTC. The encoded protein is CASSLEGLVDIQYF. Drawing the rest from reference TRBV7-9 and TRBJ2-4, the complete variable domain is DTGVSQNPRHKITKRGQNVTFRCDPISEHNRLYWYRQTLGQGPEFLTYFQNEAQLEKSRLLSDRFSAERPKGSFSTLEIQRTEQGDSAMYLCASSLEGLVDIQYFGAGTRLSVL.

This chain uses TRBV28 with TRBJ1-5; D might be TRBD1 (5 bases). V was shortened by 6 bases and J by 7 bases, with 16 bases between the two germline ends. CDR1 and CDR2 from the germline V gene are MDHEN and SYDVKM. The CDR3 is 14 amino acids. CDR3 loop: CASRFPQGWQPQHF. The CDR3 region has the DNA TGTGCCAGCAGATTTCCGCAGGGATGGCAGCCCCAGCATTTT.

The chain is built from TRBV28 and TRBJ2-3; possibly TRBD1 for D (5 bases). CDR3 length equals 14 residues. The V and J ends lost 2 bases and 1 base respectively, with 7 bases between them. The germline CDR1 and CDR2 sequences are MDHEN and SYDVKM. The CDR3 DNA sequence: TGTGCCAGCAGTTTAAGGGGTGGCACAGATACGCAGTATTTT. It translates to CASSLRGGTDTQYF.

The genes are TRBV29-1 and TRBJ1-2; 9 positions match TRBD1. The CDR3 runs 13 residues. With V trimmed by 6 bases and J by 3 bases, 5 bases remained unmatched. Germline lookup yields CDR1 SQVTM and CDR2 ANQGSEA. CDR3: CSVETGGDYGYTF. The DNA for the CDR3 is TGCAGCGTGGAGACAGGGGGAGACTATGGCTACACCTTC. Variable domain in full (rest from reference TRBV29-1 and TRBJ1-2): SAVISQKPSRDICQRGTSLTIQCQVDSQVTMMFWYRQQPGQSLTLIATANQGSEATYESGFVIDKFPISRPNLTFSTLTVSNMSPEDSSIYLCSVETGGDYGYTFGSGTRLTVV.

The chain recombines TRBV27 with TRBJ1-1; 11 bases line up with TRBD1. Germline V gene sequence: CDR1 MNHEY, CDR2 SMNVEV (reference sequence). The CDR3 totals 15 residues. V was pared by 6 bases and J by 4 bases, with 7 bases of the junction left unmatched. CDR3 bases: TGTGCCAGCAGGGACAGGGGGCTTTTTGGCACTGAAGCTTTCTTT. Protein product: CASRDRGLFGTEAFF.

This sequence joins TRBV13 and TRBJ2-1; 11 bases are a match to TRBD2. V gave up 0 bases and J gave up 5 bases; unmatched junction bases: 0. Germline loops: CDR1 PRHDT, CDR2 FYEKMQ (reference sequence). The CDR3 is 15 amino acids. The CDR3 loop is CASSLGLAGDNEQFF. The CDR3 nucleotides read TGTGCCAGCAGCTTAGGACTAGCGGGAGACAATGAGCAGTTCTTC.

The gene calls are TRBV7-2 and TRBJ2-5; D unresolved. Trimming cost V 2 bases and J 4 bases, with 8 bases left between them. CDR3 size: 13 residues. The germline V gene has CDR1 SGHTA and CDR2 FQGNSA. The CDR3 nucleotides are TGTGCCAGCAGCTTATTCGAGGTAGAGACCCAGTACTTC. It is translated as CASSLFEVETQYF. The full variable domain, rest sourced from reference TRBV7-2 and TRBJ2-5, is GAGVSQSPSNKVTEKGKDVELRCDPISGHTALYWYRQSLGQGLEFLIYFQGNSAPDKSGLPSDRFSAERTGGSVSTLTIQRTQQEDSAVYLCASSLFEVETQYFGPGTRLLVL.

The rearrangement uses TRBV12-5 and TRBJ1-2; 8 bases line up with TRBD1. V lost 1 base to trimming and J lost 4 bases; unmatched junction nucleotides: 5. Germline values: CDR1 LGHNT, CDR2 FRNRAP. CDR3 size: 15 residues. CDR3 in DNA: TGTGCTAGTGGTTTGGCCCCGGGACAGGTCTATGGCTACACCTTC. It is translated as CASGLAPGQVYGYTF.

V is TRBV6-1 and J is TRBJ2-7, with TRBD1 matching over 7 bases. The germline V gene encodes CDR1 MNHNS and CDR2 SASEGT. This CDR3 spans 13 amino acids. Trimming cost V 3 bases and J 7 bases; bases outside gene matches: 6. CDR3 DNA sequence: TGTGCCAGCAGTGAGGACAGGATTAGGGAGCAGTACTTC. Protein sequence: CASSEDRIREQYF.

CDR3 amino acids: CAWSTMGVWQPQHF. The CDR3 DNA follows: TGTGCCTGGAGTACTATGGGAGTTTGGCAGCCCCAGCATTTT. The gene calls are TRBV30 and TRBJ1-5; D uncertain. Trimming pared 2 bases from V and 7 bases from J, leaving 15 bases between. This CDR3 spans 14 amino acids. Germline CDR1 GTSNPN, CDR2 SVGIG (reference sequence).